This TCR beta chain was captured in a study of shared clonotypes between healthy human individuals. V shed 8 bases and J 4 bases; nucleotides not matched to a gene: 11. CDR1 and CDR2 (germline): MDHEN, SYDVKM. The CDR3 is 16 residues long. Repertoires were generated with immunoSEQ multiplex PCR, while TCRdb's copy carries only in-frame clones and drops some. The sample holds approximately 710,000 clones, about 90% seen once. This TCR derives from a man younger than 35 in good health. Some clones in this sample may be carry-over from other donors' samples. This rearrangement joins TRBV28 to TRBJ1-5, with TRBD1 matching over 10 bases. The sequenced sample was memory CD8+ T cells from PBMCs. Subset in this sample: CD45RO+ cells pooled with CCR7-negative TemRA cells. CDR3 DNA: TGTGCCAGCCGATTTTCCGGGACAGGGGCAAATCAGCCCCAGCATTTT. Protein product: CASRFSGTGANQPQHF.